This TCR beta chain derives from a study of cytotoxic CD8 clonotypes in ibrutinib-treated CLL. Study-level background: Productive templates averaged around 260,000 per sample, and productive rearrangements 85,000 to 100,000. Regarding the study as a whole: Clonality grew at ibrutinib response; at progression, it decreased back toward baseline. Under therapy, public clonotypes either contracted or stayed stable, and they were uncommon.

CDR3 length equals 17 residues. V was pared by 6 bases and J by 4 bases, with 15 bases of the junction left unmatched. CDR1 and CDR2 (germline): KGHSH, LQKENI. On this clone: Its antigen is unidentified.

Clones were sequenced by immunoSEQ multiplex PCR, and TCRdb holds only the in-frame ones, with some missing. Altogether 90,000 to 150,000 clones are present, roughly 60% being singletons, with the ten largest covering 37%. This chain connects TRBV18 to TRBJ1-1; TRBD1 aligns across 9 bases. This sample comprised PBMCs, obtained after 24 months of ibrutinib treatment. The source is a human donor with chronic lymphocytic leukemia. The CDR3 here is CASSPAQGASGPTEAFF. Here the CDR3 DNA reads TGTGCCAGCTCTCCAGCACAGGGGGCGTCCGGGCCCACTGAAGCTTTCTTT.